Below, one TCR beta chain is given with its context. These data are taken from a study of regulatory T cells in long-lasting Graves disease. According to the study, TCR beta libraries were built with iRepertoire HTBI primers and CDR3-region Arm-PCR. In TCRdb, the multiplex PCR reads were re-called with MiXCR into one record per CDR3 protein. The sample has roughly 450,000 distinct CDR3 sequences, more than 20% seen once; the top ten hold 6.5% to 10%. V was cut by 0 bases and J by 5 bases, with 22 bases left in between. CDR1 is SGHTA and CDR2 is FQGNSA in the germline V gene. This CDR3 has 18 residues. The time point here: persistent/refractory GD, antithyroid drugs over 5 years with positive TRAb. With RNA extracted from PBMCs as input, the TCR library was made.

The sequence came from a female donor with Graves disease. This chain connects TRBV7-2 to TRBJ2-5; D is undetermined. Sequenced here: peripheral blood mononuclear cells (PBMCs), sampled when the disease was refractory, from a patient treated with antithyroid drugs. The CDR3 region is CASSLAPLLAFLGETQYF. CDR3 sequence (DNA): TGTGCCAGCAGCTTAGCCCCCCTTCTGGCGTTCCTGGGGGAGACCCAGTACTTC.